The 11 T cell receptor beta chains in this list originate from one sample, sequenced in a study of blood T cell repertoires in COVID-19. Using immunoSEQ multiplex PCR, the repertoire was profiled, and TCRdb retains in-frame clones only, with some absent. Among 15,000 to 20,000 clones listed, almost 85% were seen once. The sequenced sample consisted of peripheral blood. These receptors came from a man aged 80 or over with acute or convalescent COVID-19.

The chain combines TRBV4-1 with TRBJ1-5; TRBD1 aligns across 7 bases. Germline lookup yields CDR1 MGHRA and CDR2 YSYEKL. Trimming at V came to 0 bases and at J to 7 bases, leaving 9 bases not matched to a gene. The CDR3 has 16 residues. The CDR3 region is CASSQEGTGDGQPQHF. CDR3 DNA sequence: TGCGCCAGCAGCCAAGAGGGAACAGGGGACGGGCAGCCCCAGCATTTT.

This sequence joins TRBV25-1 and TRBJ1-1; TRBD1 is a possible D gene (5 bases). The CDR3 totals 15 residues. Germline-derived CDR1 and CDR2 are MGHDK and SYGVNS. The V gene lost 3 bases and the J gene lost 3 bases, with 14 bases spanning the gap. The chain's CDR3 is CASSDPTGGDTEAFF. Written as DNA, the CDR3 is TGTGCCAGCAGTGATCCGACCGGGGGGGACACTGAAGCTTTCTTT.

V and J are TRBV29-1 and TRBJ1-2; a weak D match, TRBD1 (5 bases). Germline CDR1 is SQVTM and CDR2 is ANQGSEA. V lost 1 base, J lost 8 bases, and 8 bases lay in between. This CDR3 contains 11 residues. Here the CDR3 reads CSVEGREGYTF. The CDR3, as DNA: TGCAGCGTTGAAGGCAGGGAAGGCTACACCTTC.

V is TRBV29-1 and J is TRBJ1-2; a possible D gene is TRBD1 (5 bases). The germline CDR1 and CDR2 sequences are SQVTM and ANQGSEA. There are 11 residues in the CDR3. The germline V and J ends were trimmed by 7 bases and 3 bases, with 9 bases remaining between them. The CDR3 DNA reads TGCAGCGCCGTGACAGACTATGGCTACACCTTC. This gives the protein CSAVTDYGYTF. Supplemented by reference TRBV29-1 and TRBJ1-2, the full variable domain reads SAVISQKPSRDICQRGTSLTIQCQVDSQVTMMFWYRQQPGQSLTLIATANQGSEATYESGFVIDKFPISRPNLTFSTLTVSNMSPEDSSIYLCSAVTDYGYTFGSGTRLTVV.

V is TRBV28 and J is TRBJ2-3, with 7 bases matching TRBD1. CDR1 is MDHEN, CDR2 SYDVKM, per germline. The ends lost 8 bases at V and 5 bases at J; junction bases unmatched: 16. The CDR3 spans 16 residues. The chain's CDR3 is CASPTPLTGNQDTQYF. In DNA, the CDR3 is TGTGCCAGCCCCACACCCCTGACAGGGAATCAAGATACGCAGTATTTT.

The chain couples TRBV3-1 (or the pseudogene TRBV3-2) to TRBJ2-6; TRBD2 matches at 7 bases. The CDR3 loop spans 16 amino acids. CDR1 and CDR2 (germline): LGHDT, YNNKEL (reference sequence). Losses at the gene ends were 4 bases for V and 2 bases for J; bases not matched to a gene: 5. CDR3 sequence reads: CASSPMGTTGANVLTF. CDR3 bases: TGTGCCAGCAGCCCGATGGGGACTACTGGGGCCAACGTCCTGACTTTC.

This chain connects TRBV2 to TRBJ1-2; no reliable D call. In germline, CDR1 is SNHLY, CDR2 FYNNEI. The CDR3 totals 12 residues. Between the trimmed V and J ends, which lost 2 bases and 5 bases, there was a span of 6 bases. The CDR3 DNA is TGTGCCAGCAGTGAATACGGGTATGGCTACACCTTC. Translated, it gives CASSEYGYGYTF.

This chain joins TRBV25-1 and TRBJ2-3; weak D call: TRBD1 (5 bases). The V and J ends lost 1 base and 7 bases respectively, with 6 bases between them. This CDR3 is 12 amino acids long. Germline V gives CDR1 MGHDK, CDR2 SYGVNS. CDR3 DNA sequence: TGTGCCAGCAGTGAATCAGGGCATACGCAGTATTTT. It is translated as CASSESGHTQYF.

This clone was observed once. The chain couples TRBV5-1 to TRBJ2-1, with 8 bases fitting TRBD2. This CDR3 has 12 residues. V trimming: 2 bases; J trimming: 8 bases; junction bases outside the gene matches: 0. The germline V gene encodes CDR1 SGHRS and CDR2 YFSETQ. The CDR3 DNA follows: TGCGCCAGCAGCTTCGGGGGGGATGAGCAGTTCTTC. The encoded protein is CASSFGGDEQFF.

The V call is TRBV27, the J call TRBJ1-5, with a tentative D call TRBD1 (5 bases). This CDR3 region has 15 residues. The V and J ends lost 3 bases and 0 bases respectively, with 9 bases between them. Germline CDR1 reads MNHEY; CDR2 reads SMNVEV (reference sequence). CDR3 sequence: CASSLEGYSNQPQHF. The CDR3 nucleotides read TGTGCCAGCAGTTTGGAGGGGTATAGCAATCAGCCCCAGCATTTT.

The chain joins TRBV7-2 to TRBJ1-1; TRBD1 agrees at 9 bases. V gave up 4 bases and J gave up 4 bases; unmatched junction bases: 7. CDR1 and CDR2 from the germline V gene are SGHTA and FQGNSA. This CDR3 spans 15 amino acids. Here the CDR3 reads CASSSVDRGFTEAFF. The DNA for the CDR3 is TGTGCCAGCAGCTCAGTGGACAGGGGATTCACTGAAGCTTTCTTT.